This T cell receptor beta chain was observed in a study of shared clonotypes between healthy human individuals. Study-wide findings and caveats: The researchers took only blood, and tissue repertoires probably look different.

Data came from immunoSEQ multiplex PCR; TCRdb stores just in-frame clones and leaves some out. The table lists about half a million clones, roughly 80% of them singletons. To note about this clone: What it binds is not known.

Trimming cost V 3 bases and J 0 bases; bases outside gene matches: 11. The CDR3 runs 17 residues. The germline V gene has CDR1 SGDLS and CDR2 YYNGEE. The sample was PBMCs. This sequence originates from a woman aged 40 to 50 in good health. Some clones in this sample may be carry-over from other donors' samples. This chain uses TRBV9 with TRBJ2-5; 7 bases match TRBD2. CDR3: CASSADNGEGYQETQYF. The CDR3 nucleotides are TGTGCCAGCAGCGCCGACAATGGGGAGGGGTACCAAGAGACCCAGTACTTC.